This entry lists 27 T cell receptor beta chains sequenced from one sample in a study of cytomegalovirus exposure and HLA in healthy donors. Sequencing used immunoSEQ multiplex PCR; TCRdb keeps in-frame clones, though not all of them. The top ten hold approximately 7% of the sample, which has more than 150,000 clones, roughly 82% seen once. The sample was PBMCs. These receptors were collected from a man younger than 35 in good health and CMV-seropositive.

The chain joins TRBV28 to TRBJ1-2, with TRBD1 matching 7 bases. In germline, CDR1 is MDHEN, CDR2 SYDVKM. The CDR3 has 12 amino acids. V trimming: 7 bases; J trimming: 5 bases; junction bases outside the gene matches: 4. The CDR3 DNA is TGTGCCAGCACCCAGACAGGGTATGGCTACACCTTC. Protein sequence: CASTQTGYGYTF.

V usage is TRBV5-4 and J usage is TRBJ2-3; 7 nucleotides match TRBD2. The germline V gene has CDR1 SGHNT and CDR2 YYREEE (reference sequence). The junction had 9 bases not matched to a gene; V was cut back by 6 bases and J by 5 bases. This CDR3 spans 14 amino acids. The CDR3 here is CASTGGGGRDTQYF. Written as DNA, the CDR3 is TGTGCCAGCACCGGCGGGGGAGGTCGAGATACGCAGTATTTT.

The chain couples TRBV6-5 to TRBJ2-7, with D possibly matching TRBD2 (6 bases). V dropped 0 bases and J dropped 1 base, with 13 bases sitting between them. The V gene's germline CDR1 is MNHEY and CDR2 SVGAGI. The CDR3 totals 16 residues. For the CDR3, the DNA is TGTGCCAGCAGTTACTCGGCGGGGTACGCATCCTACGAGCAGTACTTC. Encoded protein: CASSYSAGYASYEQYF.

V usage is TRBV7-9 and J usage is TRBJ2-6, with 8 bases lining up with TRBD1. The CDR3 is made up of 17 amino acids. The ends lost 8 bases at V and 0 bases at J; junction bases unmatched: 9. Looked up from germline, CDR1 is SEHNR and CDR2 is FQNEAQ (reference sequence). As DNA, the CDR3 is TGTGCCAGCCGCTACGGGACAGGAAGCTCTGGGGCCAACGTCCTGACTTTC. Its protein is CASRYGTGSSGANVLTF.

This chain joins TRBV28 and TRBJ2-7; unclear D gene. With 8 bases removed from V and 3 bases from J, the gap between germline ends came to 11 bases. Germline V gives CDR1 MDHEN, CDR2 SYDVKM. The CDR3 is 12 residues long. CDR3 DNA sequence: TGTGCCAGCCGAAGCTTTTACTACGAGCAGTACTTC. This encodes CASRSFYYEQYF.

The J gene is TRBJ1-2, the V gene TRBV9; 7 nucleotides match TRBD1. Germline lookup yields CDR1 SGDLS and CDR2 YYNGEE. This CDR3 contains 16 residues. V shed 4 bases, J shed 4 bases, and the junction held 13 bases outside the gene matches. The CDR3 region is CASSPLSRTGVYGYTF. For the CDR3, the DNA is TGTGCCAGCAGCCCCCTTTCCCGGACAGGAGTCTATGGCTACACCTTC.

This chain connects TRBV11-2 to TRBJ2-1; the D gene is possibly TRBD1 (5 bases). Germline V gives CDR1 SGHAT, CDR2 FQNNGV. Trimming pared 4 bases from V and 0 bases from J, leaving 10 bases between. The CDR3 runs 15 residues. The CDR3 region has the DNA TGTGCCAGCAGCTACACAGGTAGCTCCTACAATGAGCAGTTCTTC. It yields the protein CASSYTGSSYNEQFF.

This rearrangement joins TRBV19 to TRBJ2-7; possible D gene TRBD1, 7 bases. V was shortened by 3 bases and J by 4 bases, with 13 bases between the two germline ends. CDR3 length: 14 residues. Germline V CDR1 and CDR2: LNHDA, SQIVND (reference sequence). DNA for the CDR3: TGTGCCAGTAGTATGGAGGGGGCTCTATACGAGCAGTACTTC. Protein: CASSMEGALYEQYF.

The CDR3 bases are TGTGCCAGCAGCCATCTACGGGACAGCTACGAGCAGTACTTC. Residues: CASSHLRDSYEQYF. The rearrangement uses TRBV5-4 and TRBJ2-7; 7 bases are shared with TRBD1. The CDR3 runs 14 residues. Germline CDR1 reads SGHNT; CDR2 reads YYREEE (reference sequence). Trimming took 4 bases from V and 3 from J; bases not matched to a gene: 7.

V is TRBV7-3 and J is TRBJ2-1; D remains unclear. V lost 2 bases to trimming and J lost 0 bases, with 14 bases between them. The germline V gene encodes CDR1 SGHTA and CDR2 FQGTGA. CDR3 length: 17 amino acids. This CDR3 is CASSLGFSGSSYNEQFF. The CDR3 DNA follows: TGTGCCAGCAGCTTAGGGTTTTCAGGATCCTCCTACAATGAGCAGTTCTTC.

The rearrangement uses TRBV5-1 and TRBJ1-4; D is perhaps TRBD1 (5 bases). V dropped 6 bases and J dropped 6 bases, with 15 bases sitting between them. The CDR3 covers 14 residues. Per germline, CDR1 SGHRS and CDR2 YFSETQ. The CDR3 DNA sequence: TGCGCCAGCAACTCTCAGGGTAGAGATGAAAAACTGTTTTTT. Its protein product is CASNSQGRDEKLFF. Based on the CDR3 plus reference TRBV5-1 and TRBJ1-4, the full variable domain is KAGVTQTPRYLIKTRGQQVTLSCSPISGHRSVSWYQQTPGQGLQFLFEYFSETQRNKGNFPGRFSGRQFSNSRSEMNVSTLELGDSALYLCASNSQGRDEKLFFGSGTQLSVL.

The chain links TRBV27 to TRBJ2-7; TRBD1 matches at 9 bases. This CDR3 spans 16 amino acids. Germline V gene data show CDR1 as MNHEY and CDR2 as SMNVEV (reference sequence). V lost 2 bases and J lost 2; bases outside the gene matches: 7. The CDR3 DNA follows: TGTGCCAGCAGTTTAACCGGGACAGGGATCCCCTACGAGCAGTACTTC. Encoded protein: CASSLTGTGIPYEQYF.

V and J are TRBV30 and TRBJ2-1, with a possible D match to TRBD2 (5 bases). CDR1 GTSNPN and CDR2 SVGIG come from the germline V gene (reference sequence). The CDR3 has 11 residues. V dropped 0 bases and J dropped 12 bases, with 9 bases sitting between them. The CDR3 here is CAWSVVRGQFF. Here the CDR3 DNA reads TGTGCCTGGAGTGTAGTTCGGGGGCAGTTCTTC.

V is TRBV6-5 and J is TRBJ2-1; 8 bases fit TRBD1. J gave up 8 bases and V 6 bases, and 9 bases lay outside the gene matches. The CDR3 length is 14 residues. CDR1 MNHEY and CDR2 SVGAGI come from the germline V gene. CDR3 sequence reads: CASRKGQAGDEQFF. The CDR3 DNA follows: TGTGCCAGCAGGAAGGGACAGGCCGGAGATGAGCAGTTCTTC.

CDR3 coding DNA: TGTGCCAGCAGCGAGTCCCTAGCGGGAGATGAGCAGTTCTTC. It translates to CASSESLAGDEQFF. The genes are TRBV9 and TRBJ2-1, with 10 bases fitting TRBD2. Germline V gives CDR1 SGDLS, CDR2 YYNGEE. CDR3 length equals 14 residues. The J segment lost 8 bases and the V segment lost 3 bases, leaving 5 bases of the junction unmatched.

This chain connects TRBV4-1 to TRBJ2-7, with D possibly being TRBD2 (5 bases). Germline-derived CDR1 and CDR2 are MGHRA and YSYEKL. V was trimmed by 0 bases and J by 3 bases, leaving 15 bases between them. The CDR3 has 16 residues. The CDR3 DNA is TGCGCCAGCAGCCAAGATGAGGGAGTCGACTACTACGAGCAGTACTTC. This codes for CASSQDEGVDYYEQYF.

In nucleotides, the CDR3 is TGTGCCAGCAGCACACAGGTTAACTATGGCTACACCTTC. Residues: CASSTQVNYGYTF. The rearrangement uses TRBV11-3 and TRBJ1-2; possible D gene TRBD1, 5 bases. V was clipped by 5 bases and J by 1 base, with 8 bases between them. Germline lookup yields CDR1 SGHNT and CDR2 YENEEA. This CDR3 has 13 residues.

The chain couples TRBV6-6 to TRBJ2-1, with D perhaps TRBD1 (6 bases). The germline V gene has CDR1 MNHNY and CDR2 SVGAGI (reference sequence). Trimming left V 10 bases short and J 5 bases short, with 15 bases between. The CDR3 sequence is 13 residues long. CDR3 coding DNA: TGTGCCACCGCCGGACAGAGAGACAATGAGCAGTTCTTC. This sequence encodes CATAGQRDNEQFF.

This sequence joins TRBV27 and TRBJ2-3; TRBD1 agrees at 7 bases. The CDR3 is 16 amino acids. Germline-derived CDR1 and CDR2 are MNHEY and SMNVEV (reference sequence). The trim removed 5 bases at V and 2 bases at J, leaving 10 bases unmatched. Written as DNA, the CDR3 is TGTGCCAGCAGTCCTCGCCCGGACAGGTCCACAGATACGCAGTATTTT. Translating it yields CASSPRPDRSTDTQYF.

This chain uses TRBV30 with TRBJ2-7; 9 nucleotides line up with TRBD1. The V gene's germline CDR1 is GTSNPN and CDR2 SVGIG (reference sequence). This CDR3 comprises 15 residues. The trim removed 2 bases at V and 7 bases at J, leaving 12 bases unmatched. CDR3 in DNA: TGTGCCTGGAGTAGGGGGACAGGGACTCTACGGGAGCAGTACTTC. Its translation is CAWSRGTGTLREQYF.

In this sample, this clone turned up a few times. The V and J genes are TRBV6-6 and TRBJ2-7; 9 nucleotides agree with TRBD1. This CDR3 has 15 residues. Germline values: CDR1 MNHNY, CDR2 SVGAGI (reference sequence). J gave up 2 bases and V 5 bases, and 7 bases lay outside the gene matches. In DNA form, the CDR3 reads TGTGCCAGCAGTCACGGACAGGGGAAGCCCTACGAGCAGTACTTC. It translates to CASSHGQGKPYEQYF.

The DNA for the CDR3 is TGCAGCGTTCCCGCGGGGGGGGCGGGAGGCAGCTCCTACAATGAGCAGTTCTTC. It is translated as CSVPAGGAGGSSYNEQFF. The chain couples TRBV29-1 to TRBJ2-1; 9 nucleotides match TRBD2. Per the germline V gene, CDR1 is SQVTM and CDR2 is ANQGSEA. V trimming: 5 bases; J trimming: 0 bases; junction bases outside the gene matches: 14. The CDR3 contains 18 residues.

The chain carries TRBV19 and TRBJ2-5, with D perhaps TRBD2 (5 bases). Trimming took off 3 bases at V and 7 bases at J, with 15 bases between the two ends. The CDR3 covers 14 residues. Germline lookup yields CDR1 LNHDA and CDR2 SQIVND (reference sequence). The CDR3 sequence: CASSIELVVGTQYF. In DNA, the CDR3 is TGTGCCAGTAGTATCGAACTAGTAGTAGGGACCCAGTACTTC.

The chain is built from TRBV18 and TRBJ1-1; 8 positions agree with TRBD1. Germline CDR1 is KGHSH and CDR2 is LQKENI. Trimming at V came to 5 bases and at J to 5 bases, leaving 4 bases not matched to a gene. This CDR3 region has 13 residues. CDR3: CASSGQGDTEAFF. The CDR3 bases are TGTGCCAGCTCAGGACAGGGTGATACTGAAGCTTTCTTT.

CDR3 nucleotide sequence: TGTGCCAGCAGCCCGACAGGGGCCGAAGAGACCCAGTACTTC. Translating it yields CASSPTGAEETQYF. The chain is built from TRBV7-3 and TRBJ2-5; 8 bases line up with TRBD1. The germline V gene has CDR1 SGHTA and CDR2 FQGTGA. The CDR3 is 14 residues long. V gave up 5 bases and J gave up 3 bases; unmatched junction bases: 5.

The chain combines TRBV28 with TRBJ2-5, with 7 nucleotides matching TRBD1. Trimming cost V 5 bases and J 3 bases; bases outside gene matches: 18. From germline, CDR1 is MDHEN and CDR2 SYDVKM. The CDR3 runs to 18 residues. CDR3 amino acids: CASSPLLIRTGLEETQYF. The CDR3 DNA sequence: TGTGCCAGCAGTCCTCTCCTGATTAGGACAGGACTGGAAGAGACCCAGTACTTC.

The V gene is TRBV4-3, the J gene TRBJ1-1; D is perhaps TRBD1 (6 bases). With 0 bases removed from V and 8 bases from J, the gap between germline ends came to 10 bases. Germline loops: CDR1 LGHNA, CDR2 YSLEER. The CDR3 has 13 amino acids. CDR3 DNA: TGCGCCAGCAGCCAAGATGGGGGCAAAGAAGCTTTCTTT. Residues: CASSQDGGKEAFF.